Listed here is a single TCR beta chain. The target antigen is unknown. Germline V CDR1 and CDR2: SGHRS, YFSETQ. V lost 1 base, J lost 4 bases, and 5 bases stayed unmatched. The CDR3 is 15 amino acids. The study ran its PCR with 60 Vbeta and 13 Jbeta primers. TCRdb's copy holds only in-frame clones and misses some; the assay was immunoSEQ multiplex PCR. The profile shows approximately 81,000 clones, around four fifths of them singletons. The entry originates in a study of cytomegalovirus exposure and HLA in healthy donors. On the study more broadly: One earlier analysis, a look at approximately 180 million T cells, found approximately 120 million unique TCR beta sequences. Study-level results: Reports state that TCR beta sequences accurately predicted most subjects' HLA-A and HLA-B alleles. It was 160 or so TCR beta chains that were listed as cytomegalovirus-associated.

The rearrangement joins TRBV5-1 to TRBJ2-5; 9 positions match TRBD1. Sequences were obtained from PBMCs. The clonotype comes from a woman in her 50s in good health and CMV-seropositive. As DNA, the CDR3 is TGCGCCAGCAGCTTGTATGGGGACAGGGTAGAGACCCAGTACTTC. The encoded protein is CASSLYGDRVETQYF.